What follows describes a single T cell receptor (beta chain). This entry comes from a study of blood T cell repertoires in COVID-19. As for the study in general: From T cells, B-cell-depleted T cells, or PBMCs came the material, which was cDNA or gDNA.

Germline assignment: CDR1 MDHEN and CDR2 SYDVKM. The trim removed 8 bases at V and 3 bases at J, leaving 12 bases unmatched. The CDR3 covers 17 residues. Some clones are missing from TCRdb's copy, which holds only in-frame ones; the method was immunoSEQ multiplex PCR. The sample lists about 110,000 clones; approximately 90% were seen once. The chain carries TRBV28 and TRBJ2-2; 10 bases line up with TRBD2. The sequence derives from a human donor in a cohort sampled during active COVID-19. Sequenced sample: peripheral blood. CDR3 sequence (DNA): TGTGCCAGCGGTGTAGCGGGAGGTTTCCCTCACACCGGGGAGCTGTTTTTT. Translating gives CASGVAGGFPHTGELFF. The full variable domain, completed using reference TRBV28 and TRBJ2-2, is DVKVTQSSRYLVKRTGEKVFLECVQDMDHENMFWYRQDPGLGLRLIYFSYDVKMKEKGDIPEGYSVSREKKERFSLILESASTNQTSMYLCASGVAGGFPHTGELFFGEGSRLTVL.